This note documents a single T cell receptor (beta chain) sequence. This clone was detected only a few times. This clone's antigen is unknown. Base qualities are not provided; no much larger clone lies one nucleotide away. The cohort was made up of approximately 670 healthy bone marrow donors. At the time of sampling, every cohort member was nominally healthy, though immune exposures that went unrecorded were likely present. The donor was CMV seropositive and belonged to the group of more than 250 seropositive cohort members. A peripheral blood sample was provided by each donor, and peripheral blood mononuclear cells were used for TCR beta sequencing. The Qiagen DNeasy Blood Extraction Kit was used to extract genomic DNA from the blood cell samples. The data were taken from a study of cytomegalovirus exposure and HLA in healthy donors (dated by TCRdb to about 2017). In the study overall: According to an earlier analysis of 587 of the donors, about 170 million T cells yielded 100 million or so unique TCR beta sequences and 250 to 350 Gb of sequence data. Because of strong linkage in the cohort, five DR-DQ haplotypes were treated as single units for association and clustering. Among the roughly 430 genotyped donors, about 83% belonged to the genetic ancestry cluster associated with self-reported Caucasian donors. The number of donors typed differed by locus, with roughly 629-640 for A, B, C, DRB1 and DQB1, more than 500 for DQA1, 600 to 610 for DPA1, and some 470 for DPB1. Along with the roughly 610-subject first cohort, a separate validation cohort of over a hundred different subjects was used. To predict cytomegalovirus infection status, the study brought together high-throughput TCR immunosequencing, statistical association of individual TCRs with disease status, and machine learning. To decide whether each TCR beta V gene segment behaved as functional or pseudogenic, an earlier analysis of 587 of the donors relied on high-throughput TCR beta sequencing. In a later analysis, previously published TCR beta repertoires from several hundred donors were re-analyzed and high-resolution HLA genotyping was added so that TCR occurrence patterns could be studied. On average, 235,054 unique TCR beta nucleotide sequences were sequenced per donor among roughly 430 genotyped donors of the cohort, with around 19% of those sequences being non-productive. HLA typing covered class I and class II loci at four-digit resolution. A later genetic analysis took genome-wide SNP genotypes for about 55% of the roughly 700 donors and used that subset as a discovery cohort. The aim of the study was to test whether cataloging public T cell receptors could identify signatures of past pathogen exposure. Every discovery cohort repertoire had been produced on one sequencing platform. Alongside the repertoire data, information on donor age, sex, ethnicity and CMV serostatus was compiled. Approximately 310 gigabases of sequencing data and 70 million to 100 million unique TCR sequences were included in an early release covering 500 to 750 HLA-typed donors. The study profiled the T cell repertoires of 500 to 800 subjects by immunosequencing and related them to cytomegalovirus serostatus. The later analysis used no new phenotypic data to find candidate immune exposures, relying instead on TCR beta sequences and their occurrence across donors.

The paper's findings and limits, for the study overall: Compared with the approximately 720-donor mean, donors in an Asian-associated ancestry cluster had fewer N-insertions in productive TCRs, according to a later genetic analysis. Because HLA typing was unavailable for some donors at each locus, only the typed subset was used in association tests. The authors suggested that the approach could potentially be generalized to other disease states and immunological phenotypes. The study listed approximately 160 TCR beta chains as associated with cytomegalovirus. According to a later analysis, most CMV-associated TCR beta chains appeared to be HLA-restricted, and the HLA associations seemed to be driven largely by CMV exposure. In an earlier analysis of 587 of the donors, most TCR beta V segments were observed in productive rearrangements about 87% or about 30% of the time, broadly matching IMGT annotations. When HLA alleles, especially DR and DQ, strongly co-occurred, TCR associations were difficult to assign to individual alleles. The presence/absence analyses assumed that sequencing depth was roughly uniform across donors, and that assumption may not be true. Only TCR beta chains were sequenced in this cohort, and the absence of alpha or paired-chain data limited detectable features. The 87-base-pair reads could not distinguish some IMGT-functional V segments, including TRBV6-2 and TRBV6-3, so those segments were excluded. In both the original and validation cohorts, the classifier was reported to diagnose cytomegalovirus status with high specificity and sensitivity. In a later analysis, HLA-associated TCR beta chains were found to be more clonally expanded and to have lower generation probabilities than equally common non-associated chains. Correlated functional status among segregating V segments might be attributable to linkage disequilibrium, but an unknown experimental factor could not be ruled out. Immune exposure information for the cohort was limited to CMV serostatus. A cluster of highly shared sequence variants was judged likely to represent a technical artifact of the sequencing pipeline. A further reported finding was that TCR beta sequences accurately predicted the HLA-A and HLA-B alleles for most subjects in the first cohort. Specific HLA alleles were associated with roughly 17,000 TCR beta sequences at a false discovery rate of 0.05 in a later analysis. While some public TCRs were present in many individuals, most TCR sequences turned up only very rarely across donors. A later analysis found that TCR association rates varied across HLA loci, with DRB1 alleles showing the most associated TCRs and HLA-C alleles the fewest. V-gene and J-gene trimming of TCR beta chains was associated with a missense DCLRE1C variant in a later genetic analysis, and the association was replicated in an independent cohort. Because counts were too low, roughly 18 rarely observed V segments, including chromosome 9 orphons, were left out of the earlier analysis of some 600 of the donors. A later analysis reported that several top co-occurrence clusters appeared linked to parvovirus B19, influenza, CMV and Epstein-Barr virus. Three of the identified cytomegalovirus-associated TCR beta chains were confirmed in vitro to be specific for cytomegalovirus antigens.

The germline ends are 9 bases apart after V is trimmed by 2 bases and J by 7 bases. CDR3 length: 13 amino acids, cysteine to phenylalanine. Only the CDR3 region is kept as DNA, spanning 39 bases read in frame from base 1. According to the germline V gene, CDR1 reads LGHNA and CDR2 reads YSLEER. Libraries were made using the immunoSEQ multiplex PCR assay. For the multiplex PCR, a mixture combining 60 forward primers for TCR Vbeta segments and 13 reverse primers for TCR Jbeta segments was used. Amplification of the CDR3 region of rearranged TCR beta genes was performed with a multiplex PCR assay on genomic DNA. The amplified TCR beta libraries were sequenced on the Illumina HiSeq System as 87-base-pair reads. The original pipeline was this. A later analysis tallied approximately 87 million unique TCR beta chains across the roughly 610 repertoires, and about 10 million of those chains were shared by two or more donors. A nearest-neighbor algorithm error-corrected the raw reads and collapsed the reads into unique sequences, merging closely related sequences to remove PCR and sequencing errors. CDR3 sequences were aligned to IMGT reference sequences to assign V, D and J gene segments. For a sequence to be retained, a match of at least six nucleotides to both a V gene segment and a J gene segment was required. Rearrangements were classified as productive when the CDR3 lacked stop codons and remained in frame with V and J, and all other rearrangements were classified as non-productive. Following IMGT convention, CDR3 was defined as the stretch from the second conserved V-encoded cysteine up to the conserved J-encoded phenylalanine. Sequences without an unambiguous match to a single V gene segment were excluded from the earlier analysis of approximately 560 of the donors. An earlier analysis of fewer than 750 of the donors classified V segments as functional when productive rearrangements were above 56.7% and as segregating when the standard deviation between donors was above 5%. A statistical classification framework was developed to diagnose cytomegalovirus status using the catalog of TCR beta chain sequences. In a later analysis, V and J genes were assigned by comparing TCR nucleotide sequences against IMGT/GENE-DB human TR gene sequences. A later analysis assigned CDR3 sequences and most-parsimonious VDJ recombination scenarios with the TCRdist pipeline. In a later analysis, each TCR beta chain was defined by its CDR3 amino acid sequence together with its V-gene family, and reads without a unique V-gene family were excluded. In a later analysis, approximately 640 highly shared, low-generation-probability nucleotide sequences were removed to address suspected cross-contamination and a sequencing artifact. In a later analysis, a clonal expansion index for each public chain was calculated from normalized within-repertoire ranks of inferred template counts. In a later analysis, generation probabilities were computed using a VDJ recombination model fitted to out-of-frame rearrangements, and the results were checked against IGoR. Hypergeometric tests were used in a later analysis to score TCR-TCR, TCR-HLA and TCR-CMV co-occurrence, with a repertoire-size bias correction applied to the TCR pairs. False discovery rates were estimated in a later analysis by permuting HLA or CMV assignments 20 times. In a later analysis, co-occurring TCRs were grouped using DBSCAN, with TCRdist sequence similarity added in when clustering inside HLA-allele-positive subsets. Co-occurrence clustering excluded repertoires with fewer than 30,000 or more than 120,000 public chains, plus five with anomalous nucleotide sharing. Not all clones reach the TCRdb copy of this immuneACCESS table, which keeps in-frame sequences only. Checked studies attribute under half of the gap to unresolved V genes and leave the rest unexplained. The DNA gave D and trimming, while V, J and clone size come from that table. Here the sample has approximately 100,000 clones; roughly 85% occur a single time. The ten biggest clones cover around 6.1% of the sample.

The specimen was PBMCs. The rearranged segments are TRBV4-3 and TRBJ1-5, with the identity of the D gene unclear. The receptor was isolated from a man in his 60s in good health and CMV-seropositive. Here the CDR3 is given as CASSQSQRQPQHF. In nucleotides, the sequence is TGCGCCAGCAGCCAATCCCAGAGGCAGCCCCAGCATTTT.